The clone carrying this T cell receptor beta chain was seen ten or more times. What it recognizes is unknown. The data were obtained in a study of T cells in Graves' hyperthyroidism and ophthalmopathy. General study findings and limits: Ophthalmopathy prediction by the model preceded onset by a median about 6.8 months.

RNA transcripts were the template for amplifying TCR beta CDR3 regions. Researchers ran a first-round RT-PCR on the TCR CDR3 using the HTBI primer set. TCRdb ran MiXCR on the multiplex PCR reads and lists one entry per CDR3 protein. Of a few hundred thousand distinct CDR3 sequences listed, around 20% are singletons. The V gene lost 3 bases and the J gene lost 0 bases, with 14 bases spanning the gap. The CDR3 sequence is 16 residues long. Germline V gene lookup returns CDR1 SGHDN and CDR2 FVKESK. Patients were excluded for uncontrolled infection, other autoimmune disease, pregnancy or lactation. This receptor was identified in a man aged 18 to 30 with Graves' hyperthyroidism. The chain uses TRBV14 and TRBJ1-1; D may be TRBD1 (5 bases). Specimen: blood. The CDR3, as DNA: TGTGCCAGCAGCCATGCCCCCAGGGCGCTGAACACTGAAGCTTTCTTT. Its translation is CASSHAPRALNTEAFF.